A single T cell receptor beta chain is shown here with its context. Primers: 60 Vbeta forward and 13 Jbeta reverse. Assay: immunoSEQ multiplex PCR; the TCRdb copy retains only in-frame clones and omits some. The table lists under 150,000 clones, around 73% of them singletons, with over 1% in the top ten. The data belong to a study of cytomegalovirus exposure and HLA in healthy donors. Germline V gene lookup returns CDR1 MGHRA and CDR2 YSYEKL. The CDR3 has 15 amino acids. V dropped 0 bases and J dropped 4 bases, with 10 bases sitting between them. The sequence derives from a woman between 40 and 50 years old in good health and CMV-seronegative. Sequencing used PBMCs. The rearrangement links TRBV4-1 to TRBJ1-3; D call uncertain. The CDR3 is CASSQDMRVGNTIYF. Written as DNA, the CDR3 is TGCGCCAGCAGCCAAGATATGAGGGTCGGAAACACCATATATTTT.